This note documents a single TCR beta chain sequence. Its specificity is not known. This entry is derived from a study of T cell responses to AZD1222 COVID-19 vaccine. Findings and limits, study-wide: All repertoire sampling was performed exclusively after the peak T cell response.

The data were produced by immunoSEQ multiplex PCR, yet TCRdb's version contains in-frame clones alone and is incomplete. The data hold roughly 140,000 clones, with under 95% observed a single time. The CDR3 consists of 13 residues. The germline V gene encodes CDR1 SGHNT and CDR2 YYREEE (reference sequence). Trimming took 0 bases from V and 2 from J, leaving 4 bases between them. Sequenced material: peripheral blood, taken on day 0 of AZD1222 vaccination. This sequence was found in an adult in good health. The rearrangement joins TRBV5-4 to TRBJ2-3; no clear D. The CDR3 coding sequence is TGTGCCAGCAGCTTGGCATCCACAGATACGCAGTATTTT. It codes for CASSLASTDTQYF. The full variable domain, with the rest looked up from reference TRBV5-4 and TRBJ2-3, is ETGVTQSPTHLIKTRGQQVTLRCSSQSGHNTVSWYQQALGQGPQFIFQYYREEENGRGNFPPRFSGLQFPNYSSELNVNALELDDSALYLCASSLASTDTQYFGPGTRLTVL.